The 32 T cell receptor beta chains below come from one sample, sequenced in a study of shared T cell receptors in the human thymus. Profiling relied on immunoSEQ multiplex PCR, and the TCRdb table lists in-frame clones only, not all of them. The data contain more than 550,000 clones, about 90% of them singletons. This sample also appeared in a second study, on human thymus T cells.

Specimen: thymocytes. The receptor set was obtained from a boy under three years old with a congenital heart defect.

This chain links TRBV2 with TRBJ1-5, with D possibly matching TRBD1 (6 bases). The CDR3 contains 16 residues. Germline CDR1 reads SNHLY; CDR2 reads FYNNEI. Trimming took 2 bases from V and 4 from J, leaving 15 bases between them. The CDR3 loop is CASSEPGSGVNQPQHF. CDR3 bases: TGTGCCAGCAGTGAACCTGGGTCAGGGGTTAATCAGCCCCAGCATTTT.

Here the CDR3 reads CAISALRGTEAFF. The CDR3, as DNA: TGTGCCATCAGCGCACTCAGAGGCACTGAAGCTTTCTTT. This chain joins TRBV10-3 and TRBJ1-1; unclear D gene. CDR3 length equals 13 residues. In germline, CDR1 is ENHRY, CDR2 SYGVKD. Deletions cut 6 bases from V and 4 bases from J, with 12 bases between.

The V and J genes are TRBV7-8 and TRBJ2-1, with D perhaps matching TRBD1 (6 bases). Per germline, CDR1 SGHVS and CDR2 FQNEAQ. Trimming stripped 1 base from V and 0 bases from J, with 13 bases between. The CDR3 is 17 amino acids. CDR3 region: CASSLGDIRSSYNEQFF. CDR3 DNA sequence: TGTGCCAGCAGCTTAGGGGACATCCGTAGCTCCTACAATGAGCAGTTCTTC.

The chain couples TRBV6-5 to TRBJ1-1; D is possibly TRBD1 (6 bases). Trimming removed 7 bases at V and 4 bases at J, with 10 bases between. This CDR3 region has 12 residues. Germline V gene data show CDR1 as MNHEY and CDR2 as SVGAGI. CDR3 sequence reads: CASIQGFTEAFF. The CDR3, as DNA: TGTGCCAGCATCCAGGGGTTCACTGAAGCTTTCTTT.

The genes are TRBV4-1 and TRBJ2-1; TRBD2 matches 14 bases. This CDR3 has 18 residues. V dropped 4 bases and J dropped 5; count of bases not matched to a gene: 10. CDR1 is MGHRA, CDR2 YSYEKL, per germline. The CDR3, as DNA: TGCGCCAGCAGCCCTTTGAGACTAGCGGGAGGGCTAAACAATGAGCAGTTCTTC. Its translation: CASSPLRLAGGLNNEQFF.

V gene TRBV25-1 combines with J gene TRBJ2-2, with TRBD1 matching 7 bases. The CDR3 has 17 residues. Germline V gene data show CDR1 as MGHDK and CDR2 as SYGVNS. Trimming at V came to 1 base and at J to 7 bases, leaving 12 bases not matched to a gene. CDR3: CASSEFRGPGGFGELFF. The CDR3 coding sequence is TGTGCCAGCAGTGAATTCAGGGGCCCAGGGGGTTTCGGGGAGCTGTTTTTT. Filled out from reference TRBV25-1 and TRBJ2-2, the complete variable domain reads EADIYQTPRYLVIGTGKKITLECSQTMGHDKMYWYQQDPGMELHLIHYSYGVNSTEKGDLSSESTVSRIRTEHFPLTLESARPSHTSQYLCASSEFRGPGGFGELFFGEGSRLTVL.

This clone was recorded once. The chain couples TRBV18 to TRBJ2-1, with D maybe TRBD1 (5 bases). V lost 0 bases to trimming and J lost 10 bases, with 13 bases between them. Germline CDR1 is KGHSH and CDR2 is LQKENI. The CDR3 extends over 14 amino acids. Here the CDR3 reads CASSPPPRVREQFF. The DNA of the CDR3 is TGTGCCAGCTCACCACCCCCCAGGGTAAGGGAGCAGTTCTTC.

The gene calls are TRBV5-1 and TRBJ1-3; TRBD1 is a possible D gene (5 bases). V shed 0 bases and J shed 0 bases, with 19 bases lying between them. CDR3 length: 19 residues. CDR1 and CDR2 (germline): SGHRS, YFSETQ. The CDR3 protein is CASSLGDRTDIFSGNTIYF. DNA of the CDR3: TGCGCCAGCAGCTTGGGCGACAGAACCGACATTTTCTCTGGAAACACCATATATTTT. The full variable domain, with the rest looked up from reference TRBV5-1 and TRBJ1-3, is KAGVTQTPRYLIKTRGQQVTLSCSPISGHRSVSWYQQTPGQGLQFLFEYFSETQRNKGNFPGRFSGRQFSNSRSEMNVSTLELGDSALYLCASSLGDRTDIFSGNTIYFGEGSWLTVV.

The J gene is TRBJ2-5, the V gene TRBV7-4; 9 positions agree with TRBD1. The V gene end was trimmed by 5 bases and the J gene end by 5 bases; junction bases not matched to a gene: 3. Germline V gives CDR1 SGHVT, CDR2 SQSDAQ. The CDR3 is 13 amino acids. DNA for the CDR3: TGTGCCAGCAGCGGGACAGGGAGCGAGACCCAGTACTTC. This codes for CASSGTGSETQYF.

Only one count was recorded for this clone. The chain joins TRBV6-6 to TRBJ1-1; TRBD1 aligns across 7 bases. The CDR3 runs to 13 residues. Per germline, CDR1 MNHNY and CDR2 SVGAGI (reference sequence). V shed 10 bases, J shed 1 base, and the junction held 6 bases outside the gene matches. Here the CDR3 DNA reads TGTGCCACCCGGGACAGAGAGAACACTGAAGCTTTCTTT. This encodes CATRDRENTEAFF.

V and J are TRBV6-5 and TRBJ2-3, with TRBD2 identical over 10 bases. V shed 4 bases and J 3 bases; nucleotides not matched to a gene: 4. Germline V gene sequence: CDR1 MNHEY, CDR2 SVGAGI. There are 15 residues in the CDR3. CDR3 nucleotides: TGTGCCAGCAGTTCACAAGCGGGGGGGACAGATACGCAGTATTTT. It translates to CASSSQAGGTDTQYF.

The genes are TRBV5-1 and TRBJ2-7, with 14 bases matching TRBD2. V lost 4 bases and J lost 3; bases outside the gene matches: 6. Germline V CDR1 and CDR2: SGHRS, YFSETQ. This CDR3 contains 16 residues. The CDR3 nucleotides read TGCGCCAGCAGCGGGGGACTAGCGGGAGAGAACTACGAGCAGTACTTC. This translates into CASSGGLAGENYEQYF.

The chain joins TRBV7-9 to TRBJ2-7; a possible D gene is TRBD1 (5 bases). In germline, CDR1 is SEHNR, CDR2 FQNEAQ (reference sequence). This CDR3 has 14 residues. The V end was cut by 0 bases, the J end by 3 bases, with 9 bases between. CDR3 loop: CASSLAATVYEQYF. CDR3 coding DNA: TGTGCCAGCAGCTTAGCGGCGACAGTCTACGAGCAGTACTTC. The variable domain in full, completed from reference TRBV7-9 and TRBJ2-7, reads DTGVSQNPRHKITKRGQNVTFRCDPISEHNRLYWYRQTLGQGPEFLTYFQNEAQLEKSRLLSDRFSAERPKGSFSTLEIQRTEQGDSAMYLCASSLAATVYEQYFGPGTRLTVT.

V and J are TRBV7-8 and TRBJ1-2; D not certain. The V end was cut by 5 bases, the J end by 1 base, with 14 bases between. The CDR3 contains 15 residues. Per the germline V gene, CDR1 is SGHVS and CDR2 is FQNEAQ. The CDR3 region is CASSPTERINYGYTF. In nucleotides, the CDR3 is TGTGCCAGCAGCCCCACGGAGCGTATTAACTATGGCTACACCTTC.

J is TRBJ2-1 and V is TRBV6-4, with 11 bases identical to TRBD2. V dropped 11 bases and J dropped 3; count of bases not matched to a gene: 15. Germline V CDR1 and CDR2: MRHNA, SNTAGT. CDR3 length: 17 amino acids. The CDR3 region is CAPRGKLAGANYNEQFF. DNA for the CDR3: TGTGCCCCCCGGGGGAAACTAGCGGGAGCAAACTACAATGAGCAGTTCTTC.

The chain carries TRBV12-5 and TRBJ1-5; D not resolved. Trimming left V 2 bases short and J 0 bases short, with 17 bases between. Germline V CDR1 and CDR2: LGHNT, FRNRAP. There are 18 residues in the CDR3. In DNA, the CDR3 is TGTGCTAGTGGTTTGACACTATACCGAGGGTATAGCAATCAGCCCCAGCATTTT. This codes for CASGLTLYRGYSNQPQHF.

As concerns this clone: Here the CDR3 omits its conserved ending phenylalanine or tryptophan, so a read error is the likely source. The limits of the CDR3 on the DNA are not certain, so only TCRdb's listed CDR3 is given. J is TRBJ1-2 and V is TRBV28. The CDR3 is 15 amino acids in total, end residues counted. The germline gives CDR1 MDHEN, CDR2 SYDVKM. The CDR3 loop reads CASSSVIPRLNTVWI.

This chain joins TRBV10-3 and TRBJ2-3; D is ambiguous. CDR3 length equals 11 residues. Germline V gene data show CDR1 as ENHRY and CDR2 as SYGVKD. V was clipped by 3 bases and J by 5 bases, with 3 bases between them. The DNA of the CDR3 is TGTGCCATCAGTGACCTAGATACGCAGTATTTT. Translated, it gives CAISDLDTQYF.

The rearrangement uses TRBV7-2 and TRBJ2-7; 12 bases match TRBD2. V lost 3 bases to trimming and J lost 1 base; unmatched junction nucleotides: 1. The V gene's germline CDR1 is SGHTA and CDR2 FQGNSA. The CDR3 runs to 15 residues. CDR3 sequence: CASSFGLAGSYEQYF. CDR3 coding DNA: TGTGCCAGCAGCTTCGGACTAGCGGGGTCCTACGAGCAGTACTTC.

The J gene is TRBJ1-5, the V gene TRBV7-2; D possibly corresponds to TRBD1 (6 bases). Trimming pared 5 bases from V and 3 bases from J, leaving 17 bases between. The CDR3 totals 16 residues. The germline V gene has CDR1 SGHTA and CDR2 FQGNSA. The CDR3 bases are TGTGCCAGCAGCCAGGGAGACCGACAGGCCAATCAGCCCCAGCATTTT. Its translation: CASSQGDRQANQPQHF.

Worth noting for this clone: The sample carries other DNA sequences with the same CDR3. The rearrangement joins TRBV25-1 to TRBJ2-5; 8 bases are shared with TRBD1. CDR3 size: 12 residues. V shed 8 bases, J shed 3 bases, and the junction held 2 bases outside the gene matches. Germline V gene data show CDR1 as MGHDK and CDR2 as SYGVNS. CDR3 DNA sequence: TGTGCCAGCTCAGGGGGCGAAGAGACCCAGTACTTC. Translation gives CASSGGEETQYF.

The V and J genes are TRBV5-1 and TRBJ1-1; D possibly corresponds to TRBD1 (6 bases). The CDR3 has 16 residues. CDR1 and CDR2 (germline): SGHRS, YFSETQ. V lost 3 bases, J lost 2 bases, and 17 bases lay in between. The CDR3 sequence is CASSSTRTDGNTEAFF. The CDR3 DNA follows: TGCGCCAGCAGCTCGACACGGACAGATGGTAACACTGAAGCTTTCTTT.

V gene TRBV13 combines with J gene TRBJ2-5; no reliable D call. The germline gives CDR1 PRHDT, CDR2 FYEKMQ (reference sequence). Between the trimmed V and J ends, which lost 3 bases and 3 bases, there was a span of 20 bases. The CDR3 covers 17 residues. The CDR3 loop reads CASSFSPRQLNKETQYF. Here the CDR3 DNA reads TGTGCCAGCAGCTTCAGCCCCCGACAATTGAATAAAGAGACCCAGTACTTC.

This clone turned up a few times. The chain carries TRBV28 and TRBJ1-2; 7 bases map to TRBD1. The CDR3 has 17 amino acids. The V and J ends lost 3 bases and 5 bases, in that order; junction bases with no gene match: 15. Germline-derived CDR1 and CDR2 are MDHEN and SYDVKM. CDR3 in DNA: TGTGCCAGCAGTTTTGAACAGGGGTCGTCGGGAGAATATGGCTACACCTTC. Translation gives CASSFEQGSSGEYGYTF.

This clone was recorded a few times. V and J are TRBV5-1 and TRBJ2-7, with 7 bases matching TRBD2. Germline CDR1 and CDR2: SGHRS and YFSETQ. V dropped 0 bases and J dropped 4; count of bases not matched to a gene: 10. The CDR3 contains 16 residues. CDR3 sequence: CASSLAGPSGPYEQYF. CDR3 DNA sequence: TGCGCCAGCAGCTTGGCCGGGCCTAGCGGCCCTTACGAGCAGTACTTC.

The V and J genes are TRBV5-4 and TRBJ2-3, with 7 positions matching TRBD2. The CDR3 has 19 amino acids. Germline CDR1 is SGHNT and CDR2 is YYREEE (reference sequence). V lost 0 bases, J lost 2 bases, and 15 bases stayed unmatched. The DNA of the CDR3 is TGTGCCAGCAGCTTGGCCGGGTGTTGCGGGAGTTCCACCACAGATACGCAGTATTTT. Translating gives CASSLAGCCGSSTTDTQYF. Full variable domain (missing parts from reference TRBV5-4 and TRBJ2-3): ETGVTQSPTHLIKTRGQQVTLRCSSQSGHNTVSWYQQALGQGPQFIFQYYREEENGRGNFPPRFSGLQFPNYSSELNVNALELDDSALYLCASSLAGCCGSSTTDTQYFGPGTRLTVL.

The CDR3 loop is CASSAGQGVYYEQYF. DNA for the CDR3: TGCGCCAGCAGCGCCGGGCAGGGGGTTTACTACGAGCAGTACTTC. This chain joins TRBV5-1 and TRBJ2-7; 7 bases align to TRBD1. Trimming removed 4 bases from V and 3 bases from J; junction bases left unmatched: 10. This CDR3 is built from 15 residues. The germline V gene encodes CDR1 SGHRS and CDR2 YFSETQ.

This clone was found once. J is TRBJ2-5 and V is TRBV29-1; the D gene is possibly TRBD2 (7 bases). V gave up 4 bases and J gave up 3 bases, with 21 bases separating them. The germline V gene has CDR1 SQVTM and CDR2 ANQGSEA. The CDR3 extends over 16 amino acids. CDR3 in amino acids: CSVALGGAAAEETQYF. The CDR3 nucleotides are TGCAGCGTTGCCCTGGGGGGGGCAGCGGCCGAAGAGACCCAGTACTTC.

This rearrangement joins TRBV10-3 to TRBJ2-3; TRBD1 is a possible D gene (7 bases). The length of the CDR3 is 15 residues. From germline, CDR1 is ENHRY and CDR2 SYGVKD. V lost 4 bases and J lost 0, with 11 bases in between. The CDR3 spells CAISVRGQSTDTQYF. DNA for the CDR3: TGTGCCATCAGTGTGCGGGGACAGAGCACAGATACGCAGTATTTT.

The chain is built from TRBV12-5 and TRBJ1-2; 9 bases agree with TRBD1. CDR1 and CDR2 from the germline V gene are LGHNT and FRNRAP. This CDR3 has 14 amino acids. Germline trimming cut 0 bases from V and 8 bases from J; bases unmatched to any gene: 4. The CDR3, as DNA: TGTGCTAGTGGTTTGGTACGGGACAGGGACGGCTACACCTTC. As protein: CASGLVRDRDGYTF. The full variable domain, its missing parts supplied by reference TRBV12-5 and TRBJ1-2, is DARVTQTPRHKVTEMGQEVTMRCQPILGHNTVFWYRQTMMQGLELLAYFRNRAPLDDSGMPKDRFSAEMPDATLATLKIQPSEPRDSAVYFCASGLVRDRDGYTFGSGTRLTVV.

The chain recombines TRBV9 with TRBJ2-3, with 7 nucleotides matching TRBD2. V was pared by 2 bases and J by 3 bases, with 9 bases of the junction left unmatched. This CDR3 has 16 residues. Per the germline V gene, CDR1 is SGDLS and CDR2 is YYNGEE. The DNA for the CDR3 is TGTGCCAGCAGCGTGGGTGCGGGAGCGTTTACAGATACGCAGTATTTT. Translating gives CASSVGAGAFTDTQYF.

This clone has just one count. V usage is TRBV4-3 and J usage is TRBJ2-2; a weak D match, TRBD2 (5 bases). CDR1 is LGHNA, CDR2 YSLEER, per germline. This CDR3 has 17 amino acids. Deletions cut 0 bases from V and 3 bases from J, with 14 bases between. Here the CDR3 DNA reads TGCGCCAGCAGCCAAGATACGGGGTTTGAGGACACCGGGGAGCTGTTTTTT. It codes for CASSQDTGFEDTGELFF.